This T cell receptor beta chain is from a study of blood T cell repertoires in COVID-19 (TCRdb year 2020). Broadly, across the study: Samples covering the acute and convalescent phases of COVID-19 were provided by collaborators in the United States, Italy and Spain. The dataset comprised deeply sampled blood TCRbeta repertoires from subjects exposed to, actively infected with, or recovered from COVID-19. Samples were obtained from the ongoing ImmuneRACE study (first 160 participants) and from 1,254 subjects provided by 6 global collaborators. The repertoires were made available in a free public database intended to serve as a resource for research on the immune response to SARS-CoV-2. Where available, HLA class I and class II types were obtained from metadata supplied by the sample provider rather than from assay-based typing. The material from the prospective study consisted of cDNA or gDNA derived from T cells, B-cell-depleted T cells, or PBMCs. Nearly every sample came with metadata listing a de-identified subject ID, COVID-19 status, age in years and sex. General conclusions and limits of the study: The amount of clinical and demographic metadata varied by source and participant and was provided uncurated.

Concerning this clone: Its antigen remains undetermined. No per-base quality is available; no much larger clone lies one base away.

Each collaborating institution followed its own protocols to collect whole blood in K2EDTA tubes. For TCRbeta analysis, collaborators shipped samples as frozen whole blood, isolated PBMCs, or DNA extracted from either of those sample types. V drops 2 bases and J drops 0 bases, leaving 7 bases in between. For CDR1 and CDR2, the germline V gene lists MNHNS and SASEGT. From the cysteine through the phenylalanine, the CDR3 covers 14 amino acids. This entry keeps only the CDR3 DNA: 42 bases, framed from base 1. The immunoSEQ Assay, a bias-controlled multiplex PCR, was used to amplify TCRbeta CDR3 regions from genomic DNA. As for the authors' bioinformatics: The number of nucleated cells in each sample was estimated by amplification of reference gene primers within the assay. To quantify the absolute abundance of each unique TCRbeta CDR3 rearrangement, sequence reads were collapsed and filtered. Productive Simpson clonality was computed per sample as the square root of Simpson's diversity index over productive rearrangements. TCRdb limited this immuneACCESS table to in-frame rearrangements with V and J called. A share of clones is missing; checked studies link under half to unresolved V genes, and the rest is unexplained. V and J calls and clone size are given by that table; D and trimming were obtained from the DNA. The sample includes fewer than 250,000 clones, with roughly 85% observed a single time. 2% to 3% of the sample lies in the top ten.

The chain is made from TRBV6-1 and TRBJ2-5; there is no confident call for the D gene. The sample was peripheral blood. This sequence originates from a woman in her 70s with active or convalescent COVID-19. The CDR3 protein: CASSEHLDQETQYF. The sequenced DNA: TGTGCCAGCAGTGAACATCTAGACCAAGAGACCCAGTACTTC.